A selection of T cell receptor beta chains follows, all from one sample in a study of T cell responses to AZD1222 COVID-19 vaccine. This table comes from immunoSEQ multiplex PCR, and its TCRdb copy is limited to in-frame clones, with some not included. The table records about 150,000 clones, 70% to 90% of them present only once. The sequenced sample was peripheral blood, obtained on day 0 of AZD1222 vaccination. The receptors derive from an adult in good health. Each CDR3 is given with its conserved first and last residue. The order of the fields is V gene, D gene, J gene, CDR3 protein, CDR3 DNA. A D gene is named only where the DNA matches it firmly.

TRBV29-1	TRBD2	TRBJ2-5	CSVLTSGRQETQYF	TGCAGCGTGCTGACTAGCGGGAGACAAGAGACCCAGTACTTC
TRBV6-1	NA	TRBJ2-1	CASSEGFRDEQFF	TGTGCCAGCAGTGAGGGGTTCAGGGACGAGCAGTTCTTC
TRBV19	TRBD1	TRBJ1-1	CASSIGPGGGRETEAFF	TGTGCCAGTAGTATAGGTCCTGGAGGGGGCCGGGAAACTGAAGCTTTCTTT
TRBV29-1	TRBD2	TRBJ2-2	CSVAIGGSDTGELFF	TGCAGCGTTGCCATAGGCGGGAGTGACACCGGGGAGCTGTTTTTT
TRBV27	NA	TRBJ1-1	CASSLRGTPRLTEAFF	TGTGCCAGCAGTTTAAGGGGGACTCCACGACTCACTGAAGCTTTCTTT
TRBV9	NA	TRBJ2-2	CASSPRTASTGELFF	TGTGCCAGCAGCCCCCGGACAGCATCCACCGGGGAGCTGTTTTTT
TRBV19	TRBD2	TRBJ2-1	CASSLIAGGPGNEQFF	TGTGCCAGTAGTTTAATAGCGGGGGGGCCGGGGAATGAGCAGTTCTTC
TRBV6-5	TRBD1	TRBJ1-1	CASSYGSGQGAEAFF	TGTGCCAGCAGTTACGGAAGTGGGCAGGGGGCTGAAGCTTTCTTT
TRBV5-6	NA	TRBJ1-5	CASRTHNSNQPQHF	TGTGCCAGCAGGACCCATAATAGCAATCAGCCCCAGCATTTT
TRBV7-3	NA	TRBJ1-1	CASSPTGNTEAFF	TGTGCCAGCAGCCCAACAGGGAACACTGAAGCTTTCTTT
TRBV7-2	NA	TRBJ1-2	CASSREGLSYGYTF	TGTGCCAGCAGCCGTGAGGGGCTGAGCTATGGCTACACCTTC
TRBV2	NA	TRBJ1-1	CASSDRGTEAFF	TGTGCCAGCAGTGATCGGGGCACTGAAGCTTTCTTT
TRBV28	TRBD1	TRBJ1-4	CASSRSGGSEKLFF	TGTGCCAGCAGTAGGTCAGGGGGTTCTGAAAAACTGTTTTTT
TRBV18	NA	TRBJ1-1	CASYTGADTEAFF	TGTGCCAGCTACACGGGGGCCGACACTGAAGCTTTCTTT
TRBV27	NA	TRBJ1-2	CASSLSSGGPNYGYTF	TGTGCCAGCAGTTTATCGTCGGGGGGCCCTAACTATGGCTACACCTTC
TRBV27	NA	TRBJ1-2	CASSLGQYYGYTF	TGTGCCAGCAGTTTGGGGCAGTACTATGGCTACACCTTC
TRBV7-9	NA	TRBJ1-1	CASSAFGNTEAFF	TGTGCCAGCAGCGCCTTCGGGAACACTGAAGCTTTCTTT
TRBV12-5	NA	TRBJ1-1	CASGASRQLGDTEAFF	TGTGCTAGTGGGGCGTCTAGACAGCTCGGGGACACTGAAGCTTTCTTT
TRBV5-4	NA	TRBJ2-7	CASSLGRSTYEQYF	TGTGCCAGCAGCTTGGGTCGGAGTACCTACGAGCAGTACTTC
TRBV28	TRBD2	TRBJ2-1	CASLTSGYNEQFF	TGTGCCAGCCTGACTAGCGGCTACAATGAGCAGTTCTTC
TRBV5-1	NA	TRBJ1-1	CASSPGPGLGAFF	TGCGCCAGCAGCCCCGGCCCTGGACTTGGAGCTTTCTTT
TRBV5-1	NA	TRBJ2-5	CASSLAGPNQETQYF	TGCGCCAGCAGCTTGGCAGGGCCGAACCAAGAGACCCAGTACTTC
TRBV6-2/TRBV6-3	NA	TRBJ2-7	CASSYLASSYEQYF	TGTGCCAGCAGTTACCTGGCCTCCTCCTACGAGCAGTACTTC
TRBV19	TRBD2	TRBJ2-2	CASSIGGVPGELFF	TGTGCCAGTAGTATCGGGGGGGTCCCCGGGGAGCTGTTTTTT
TRBV4-1	NA	TRBJ1-1	CASSQVLGYTEAFF	TGCGCCAGCAGCCAAGTCTTGGGGTACACTGAAGCTTTCTTT
TRBV7-9	NA	TRBJ2-7	CASSPKGGRGSYEQYF	TGTGCCAGCAGCCCCAAGGGGGGGCGAGGATCCTACGAGCAGTACTTC